This T cell receptor beta chain was recovered during a study of cytomegalovirus exposure and HLA in healthy donors. Germline values: CDR1 SNHLY, CDR2 FYNNEI. V gave up 7 bases and J gave up 4 bases, with 13 bases separating them. CDR3 length: 14 residues. To note about this clone: Antigen: not known.

Profiling relied on immunoSEQ multiplex PCR, and the TCRdb table lists in-frame clones only, not all of them. This table has some 140,000 clones, approximately 84% appearing once. Study outcomes and limitations: There were over 150 TCR beta chains listed as cytomegalovirus-associated. In vitro data verified a few CMV-associated chains as specific for CMV antigens.

The material sequenced was PBMCs. The origin of this receptor is a woman in her 30s in good health and CMV-seronegative. The chain couples TRBV2 to TRBJ2-2, with a possible D match to TRBD1 (6 bases). CDR3 sequence reads: CASIQGRGTGELFF. CDR3 DNA: TGTGCCAGCATACAGGGTCGGGGCACCGGGGAGCTGTTTTTT.